This T cell receptor (beta chain) is drawn from a study of early T cells in non-severe SARS-CoV-2 infection. This CDR3 region has 14 residues. Germline V gene sequence: CDR1 SGHTA, CDR2 FQGNSA. V lost 5 bases to trimming and J lost 17 bases, with 22 bases between them. The library protocol tagged individual cDNA molecules with unique molecular identifiers. TCRdb itself ran the 5' RACE reads through MiXCR, one entry per CDR3 protein. The sample carries approximately 50,000 distinct CDR3 sequences, approximately 12% recorded once. The receptor was derived from an adult who was a healthcare worker with PCR-confirmed SARS-CoV-2 infection or an uninfected control (not recorded which). This chain uses TRBV7-2 with TRBJ1-6, with D maybe TRBD1 (5 bases). The source material was whole blood, sampled at baseline. DNA for the CDR3: TGTGCCAGCAGCCCTAGCGTCGGGGCGGAACGGTTCCACTTT. Translation gives CASSPSVGAERFHF. Complete variable domain (other parts from reference TRBV7-2 and TRBJ1-6): GAGVSQSPSNKVTEKGKDVELRCDPISGHTALYWYRQSLGQGLEFLIYFQGNSAPDKSGLPSDRFSAERTGGSVSTLTIQRTQQEDSAVYLCASSPSVGAERFHFGNGTRLTVT.